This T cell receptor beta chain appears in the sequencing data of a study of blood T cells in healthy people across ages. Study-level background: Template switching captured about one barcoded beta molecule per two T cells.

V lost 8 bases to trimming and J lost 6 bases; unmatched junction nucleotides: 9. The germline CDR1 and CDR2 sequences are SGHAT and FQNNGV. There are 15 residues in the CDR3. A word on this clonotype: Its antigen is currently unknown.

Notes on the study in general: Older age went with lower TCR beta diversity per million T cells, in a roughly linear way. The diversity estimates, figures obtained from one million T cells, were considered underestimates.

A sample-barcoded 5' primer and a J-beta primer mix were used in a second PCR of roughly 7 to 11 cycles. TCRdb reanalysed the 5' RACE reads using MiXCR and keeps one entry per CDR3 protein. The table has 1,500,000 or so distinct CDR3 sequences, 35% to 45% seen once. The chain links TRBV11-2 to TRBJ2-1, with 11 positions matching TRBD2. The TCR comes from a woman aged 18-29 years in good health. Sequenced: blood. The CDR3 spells CASAPGTSGLNEQFF. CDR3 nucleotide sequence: TGTGCCAGCGCCCCCGGGACTAGCGGCCTCAATGAGCAGTTCTTC.